The rows below give T cell receptor beta chains drawn from one sample of a study of Ad26.COV2.S vaccination and SARS-CoV-2 variants. Sequenced by immunoSEQ multiplex PCR; TCRdb stores in-frame clones only, minus some. Here the sample spans 250,000 or so clones, about 83% being singletons. This material consisted of peripheral blood, taken in a trial of Ad26.COV2.S vaccine versus placebo. These receptors came from a person aged 18-65 years who received the Ad26.COV2.S COVID-19 vaccine or a placebo. The CDR3 runs from the conserved cysteine through the conserved F or W. D genes are given only for firm matches. Where a row states a size, it is once, few, many or the class of an expanded clone; other rows omit it.

TRBV6-2/TRBV6-3	TRBJ2-1	NA	NA	TGTGCCAGCAGTTACTCGCCGGGGGTCCCCTACAATGAGCAGTTCTTC	CASSYSPGVPYNEQFF
TRBV5-1	TRBJ2-1	NA	few	TGCGCCAGCCGCGTCCAGACAAACAATGAGCAGTTCTTC	CASRVQTNNEQFF
TRBV15	TRBJ1-4	NA	NA	TGTGCCACCAGCAGAGATTACGGGGGCTTAAATGAAAAACTGTTTTTT	CATSRDYGGLNEKLFF
TRBV19	TRBJ2-2	NA	NA	TGTGCCAGTAGTAATACAGGGACCGGGGAGCTGTTTTTT	CASSNTGTGELFF
TRBV10-3	TRBJ2-5	TRBD1	NA	TGTGCCATCAGTGAGTCTAGAACAGGGGCCATGGAGACCCAGTACTTC	CAISESRTGAMETQYF
TRBV5-8	TRBJ2-2	NA	NA	TGTGCCAGCAGCTTGGGGTGGGGCCGCGCGGGGAACACCGGGGAGCTGTTTTTT	CASSLGWGRAGNTGELFF
TRBV24-1	TRBJ1-1	NA	NA	TGTGCCACCAGTGATTTCGGGACTGAAGCTTTCTTT	CATSDFGTEAFF
TRBV4-2	TRBJ2-7	NA	few	TGTGCCAGCAGCCTCCCAGAGACCAGATACGAGCAGTACTTC	CASSLPETRYEQYF
TRBV4-3	TRBJ1-1	NA	once	TGCGCCAGCAGCCGAGACTTAGGGATCTCGAACACTGAAGCTTTCTTT	CASSRDLGISNTEAFF
TRBV7-8	TRBJ2-1	NA	NA	TGTGCCAGCAGCTTTCCGGACACACTATACAATGAGCAGTTCTTC	CASSFPDTLYNEQFF
TRBV30	TRBJ1-2	NA	NA	TGTGCCTGGAGTGTACTGCGGACAGTGGTCTTC	CAWSVLRTVVF
TRBV12-3/TRBV12-4	TRBJ2-5	NA	NA	TGTGCCAGCAGTTTAGCCGGGACTTTGGCCCAGTACTTC	CASSLAGTLAQYF
TRBV24-1	TRBJ2-1	NA	NA	TGTGCCACCAGTGACCAAGGTACAGCAGCCCCCTACAATGAGCAGTTCTTC	CATSDQGTAAPYNEQFF
TRBV4-2	TRBJ2-1	NA	NA	TGTGCCAGCAGCCAAGAGTCAGGGAGCTCCTACAATGAGCAGTTCTTC	CASSQESGSSYNEQFF
TRBV18	TRBJ1-1	TRBD1	few	TGTGCCAGCTCAGCTGCAGACAGGGGGCCGGAAGCTTTCTTT	CASSAADRGPEAFF
TRBV27	TRBJ2-2	NA	once	TGTGCCAGCAGTCCCGGGACGTCGCGATCCGGGGAGCTGTTTTTT	CASSPGTSRSGELFF
TRBV11-3	TRBJ2-5	NA	NA	TGTGCCAGCAGCTTAGGGGGGAGGGAGACCCAGTACTTC	CASSLGGRETQYF
TRBV7-2	TRBJ2-3	NA	NA	TGTGCCAGCAGTTTGTCTTGGCGGGGCCGCACAGATACGCAGTATTTT	CASSLSWRGRTDTQYF
TRBV7-2	TRBJ2-7	NA	NA	TGTGCCAGCAGCTCGAATTCCTACGAGCAGTACTTC	CASSSNSYEQYF
TRBV18	TRBJ2-3	NA	NA	TGTGCCAGCTCACCGGCAGGGGATACGCAGTATTTT	CASSPAGDTQYF
TRBV7-3	TRBJ2-5	NA	NA	TGTGCCAGCAGCTTGGCGGGGGCATTCGGGGAGACCCAGTACTTC	CASSLAGAFGETQYF
TRBV5-1	TRBJ1-1	NA	NA	TGCGCCAGCAGCTTGGCCCCGGACACTGAAGCTTTCTTT	CASSLAPDTEAFF
TRBV18	TRBJ2-5	TRBD1	few	TGTGCCAGCTCACCAATTACAGGGGTAGAGACCCAGTACTTC	CASSPITGVETQYF
TRBV30	TRBJ2-3	TRBD1	NA	TGTGCCTGGAGACGACAGGGAACAGATACGCAGTATTTT	CAWRRQGTDTQYF
TRBV5-1	TRBJ2-7	NA	NA	TGCGCCAGCAGCTTGGGAATGGGCGAGCAGTACTTC	CASSLGMGEQYF
TRBV7-3	TRBJ2-3	TRBD2	NA	TGTGCCAGCAGCCGGACTAGCGGGGGGGCAGATACGCAGTATTTT	CASSRTSGGADTQYF
TRBV20-1	TRBJ2-2	NA	NA	TGCAGTGCGGAGGCCGCCGGGGAGCTGTTTTTT	CSAEAAGELFF
TRBV18	TRBJ1-1	NA	NA	TGTGCCAGTTCAGGGTTCGGCACTGAAGCTTTCTTT	CASSGFGTEAFF
TRBV6-1	TRBJ1-5	NA	NA	TGTGCCAGCAGTGAAGGGGGGGTATCGGGCCAGCCCCAGCATTTT	CASSEGGVSGQPQHF
TRBV6-4	TRBJ2-1	TRBD1	once	TGTGCCAGTTCCCTCGGACAGGGGAACAATGAGCAGTTCTTC	CASSLGQGNNEQFF